Described below is a single T cell receptor (beta chain) sequence and its context. Between the trimmed V and J ends, which lost 3 bases and 3 bases, there was a span of 15 bases. This CDR3 comprises 15 residues. The germline CDR1 and CDR2 sequences are SGHKS and YYEKEE (reference sequence). This sample stems from a study of blood T cell repertoires in COVID-19. The wider study: Sites across the United States, Italy and Spain contributed samples from acute and convalescent COVID-19. T cells, B-cell-depleted T cells, or PBMCs supplied cDNA or gDNA.

The authors' processing: The authors estimated nucleated cell counts from reference gene primer amplification. Produced via immunoSEQ multiplex PCR; TCRdb's table is partial and in-frame only. The V and J calls and clone size are taken from that table; D and trimming were inferred from the DNA. The sample has 180,000 or so clones, approximately 84% seen once. The receptor comes from a man aged 40-49 years who had recovered from COVID-19. V and J are TRBV5-5 and TRBJ2-5; the D gene is possibly TRBD2 (5 bases). Sequencing used peripheral blood. CDR3 sequence reads: CASSSRWEYEETQYF. The CDR3 nucleotides are TGTGCCAGCAGCTCCAGGTGGGAGTACGAAGAGACCCAGTACTTC. Full variable domain (remainder filled in from reference TRBV5-5 and TRBJ2-5): DAGVTQSPTHLIKTRGQQVTLRCSPISGHKSVSWYQQVLGQGPQFIFQYYEKEERGRGNFPDRFSARQFPNYSSELNVNALLLGDSALYLCASSSRWEYEETQYFGPGTRLLVL.